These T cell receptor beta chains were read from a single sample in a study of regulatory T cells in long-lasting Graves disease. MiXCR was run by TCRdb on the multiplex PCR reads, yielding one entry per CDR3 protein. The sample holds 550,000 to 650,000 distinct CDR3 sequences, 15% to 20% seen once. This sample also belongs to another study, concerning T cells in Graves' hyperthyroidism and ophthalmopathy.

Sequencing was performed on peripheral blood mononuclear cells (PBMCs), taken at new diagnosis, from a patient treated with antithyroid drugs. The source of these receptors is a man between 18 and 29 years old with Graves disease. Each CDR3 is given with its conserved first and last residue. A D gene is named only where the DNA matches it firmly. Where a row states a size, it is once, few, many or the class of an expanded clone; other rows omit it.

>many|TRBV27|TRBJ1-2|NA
TGTGCCAGCAGTTTGGCGACAGGACCTAACTATGGCTACACCTTC
CASSLATGPNYGYTF
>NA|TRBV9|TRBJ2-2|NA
TGTGCCAGCAGCGCGAGACAGGATACCGGGGAGCTGTTTTTT
CASSARQDTGELFF
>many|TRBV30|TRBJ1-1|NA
TGTGCCTGGACCAAACTCCTGAACACTGAAGCTTTCTTT
CAWTKLLNTEAFF
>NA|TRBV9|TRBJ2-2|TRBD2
TGTGCCAGCAGCGTAGCCGGACTAGCGGGATTTGGGAACACCGGGGAGCTGTTTTTT
CASSVAGLAGFGNTGELFF
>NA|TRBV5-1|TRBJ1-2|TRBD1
TGCGCCAGCAGCCCTATAATGAGGACAGGGACACTTAACTATGGCTACACCTTC
CASSPIMRTGTLNYGYTF
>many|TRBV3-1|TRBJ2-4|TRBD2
TGTGCCAGCAGCCCGGACGGGACTAGCGGAACCAAAAACATTCAGTACTTC
CASSPDGTSGTKNIQYF
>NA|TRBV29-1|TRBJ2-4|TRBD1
TGCAGCGCCCTGGGACAGCAAACCAAAAACATTCAGTACTTC
CSALGQQTKNIQYF
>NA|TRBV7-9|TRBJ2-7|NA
TGTGCCAGCAGCTTAACTAACGAGCAGTACTTC
CASSLTNEQYF
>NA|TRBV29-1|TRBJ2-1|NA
TGCAGCGTTGAAGCCGGGACCGGAAGCCCCTACAATGAGCAGTTCTTC
CSVEAGTGSPYNEQFF
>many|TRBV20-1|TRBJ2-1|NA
TGCAGTAACAACCTCTATGGGGGGCCAGTCCACAATGAGCAGTTCTTC
CSNNLYGGPVHNEQFF
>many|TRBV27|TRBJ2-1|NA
TGTGCCAGCAGTTTAAAGGGGCCCAGCAATGAGCAGTTCTTC
CASSLKGPSNEQFF
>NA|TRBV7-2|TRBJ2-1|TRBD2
TGTGCCAGCGGGGAGCTAGCGGGAGAATTATCCTACAATGAGCAGTTCTTC
CASGELAGELSYNEQFF
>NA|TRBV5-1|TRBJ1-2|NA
TGCGCCAGCAGCTTGAAGGGCGAGGGGGGGGAAGGCGTATATGGCTACACCTTC
CASSLKGEGGEGVYGYTF
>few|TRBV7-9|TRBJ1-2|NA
TGTGCCAGCAGCCCAGTGCCCGGTAGACCCATGGGGAACTATGGCTACACCTTC
CASSPVPGRPMGNYGYTF
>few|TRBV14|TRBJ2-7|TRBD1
TGTGCCAGCAGCCAGGAGACAGGGCCATACGAGCAGTACTTC
CASSQETGPYEQYF
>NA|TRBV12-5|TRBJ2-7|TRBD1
TGTGCTAGTGGTTTGGTATTGGACAGGGAAAACGGGCAGTACTTC
CASGLVLDRENGQYF
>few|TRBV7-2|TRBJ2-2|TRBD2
TGTGCCAGCAGCTTATGGCGGGAGGGAACCGGGGAGCTGTTTTTT
CASSLWREGTGELFF
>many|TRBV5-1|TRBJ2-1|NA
TGCGCCAGCAGCGAACATACGAGTTCCTCCTACAATGAGCAGTTCTTC
CASSEHTSSSYNEQFF
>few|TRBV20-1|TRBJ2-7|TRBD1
TGCAGTGCTAGTAAGACAGGGTTGTTCTACGGGCAGTACTTC
CSASKTGLFYGQYF
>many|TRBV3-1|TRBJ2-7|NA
TGTGCCAGCAGCCAAGATCTGGCCGAGCAGTACTTC
CASSQDLAEQYF
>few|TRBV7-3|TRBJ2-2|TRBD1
TGTGCCAGCAGCTTACGGGGACAGACGGGTTTGGCCGGGGAGCTGTTTTTT
CASSLRGQTGLAGELFF
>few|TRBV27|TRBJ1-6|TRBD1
TGTGCCAGCTCTTGGACAGGGGGCCATAATTCACCCCTCCACTTT
CASSWTGGHNSPLHF
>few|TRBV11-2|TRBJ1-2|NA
TGTGCCAGCAGCTTGACAGACAACTATGGCTACACCTTC
CASSLTDNYGYTF
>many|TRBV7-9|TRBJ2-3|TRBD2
TGTGCCAGCAGCTTACCTAGCGGGAGAAACGCAGATACGCAGTATTTT
CASSLPSGRNADTQYF
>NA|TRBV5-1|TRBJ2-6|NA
TGCGCCAGCAGCCTAGGACGGGACTCTGGGGCCAACGTCCTGACTTTC
CASSLGRDSGANVLTF
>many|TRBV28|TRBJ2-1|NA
TGTGCCAGCAGTTTGCCTACAGGGAGCTCCTACAATGAGCAGTTCTTC
CASSLPTGSSYNEQFF
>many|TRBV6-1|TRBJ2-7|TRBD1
TGTGCCAGCACCCCCGCCCCGGGACAGAGCTCCTACGAGCAGTACTTC
CASTPAPGQSSYEQYF
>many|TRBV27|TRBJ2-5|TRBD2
TGTGCCAGCAGTTTTCGATTCATGGCTAGCGGAGATCAAGAGACCCAGTACTTC
CASSFRFMASGDQETQYF
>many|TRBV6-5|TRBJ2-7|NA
TGTGCCAGCAGTTACTCGGGCCCGGGGACCGAGCAGTACTTC
CASSYSGPGTEQYF
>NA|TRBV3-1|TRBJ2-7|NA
TGTGCCAGCAGCCAGTATGAGAACTACGAGCAGTACTTC
CASSQYENYEQYF
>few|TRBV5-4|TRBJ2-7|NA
TGTGCCAGCAGGGCGGGACACAGCTACGAGCAGTACTTC
CASRAGHSYEQYF
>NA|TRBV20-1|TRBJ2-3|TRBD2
TGCAGTGCTAGAGATCGAATTAGCGGGAGCTCTACGCAGTATTTT
CSARDRISGSSTQYF
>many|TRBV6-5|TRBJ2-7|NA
TGTGCCAGCAGTTACGGCGCAACCTCCTACGAGCAGTACTTC
CASSYGATSYEQYF
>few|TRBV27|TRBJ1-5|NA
TGTGCCAGCAGTTTGAGACAGAATAGCAATCAGCCCCAGCATTTT
CASSLRQNSNQPQHF
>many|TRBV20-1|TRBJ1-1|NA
TGCAGTGCTAGGCTCCAGGGCAGGAACACTGAAGCTTTCTTT
CSARLQGRNTEAFF
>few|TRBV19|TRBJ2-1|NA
TGTGCCAGTAGTATAGGGCTAGCGCAAATGTACAATGAGCAGTTCTTC
CASSIGLAQMYNEQFF
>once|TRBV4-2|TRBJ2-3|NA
TGTGCCAGCAGCCAAGGGCCAGCGGTCACAGATACGCAGTATTTT
CASSQGPAVTDTQYF
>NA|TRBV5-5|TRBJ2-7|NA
TGTGCCAGCACCCTAACTAGAATGGACGAGCAGTACTTC
CASTLTRMDEQYF
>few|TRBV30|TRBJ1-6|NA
TGTGCCTGGAGCCACCAAAGACCCCTCCACTTT
CAWSHQRPLHF
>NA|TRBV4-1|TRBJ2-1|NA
TGCGCCAGCAGCCAGGATAGGCAAGATATTTTCAATGAGCAGTTCTTC
CASSQDRQDIFNEQFF
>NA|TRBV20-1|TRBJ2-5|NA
TGCAGTGCCCCCGGGACGCCTGGGGTGGCCACCCAGTACTTC
CSAPGTPGVATQYF
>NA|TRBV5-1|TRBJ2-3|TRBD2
TGCGCCAGCAGGTATTGGACTAGCGGCACAGATACGCAGTATTTT
CASRYWTSGTDTQYF
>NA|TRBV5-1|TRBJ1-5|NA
TGCGCCAGCAGCTTGGACTTGGGCAGCAATCAGCCCCAGCATTTT
CASSLDLGSNQPQHF
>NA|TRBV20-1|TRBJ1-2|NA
TGCAGTGCTTTGGCTGAGAACTATGGCTACACCTTC
CSALAENYGYTF
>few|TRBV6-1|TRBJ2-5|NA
TGTGCCAGCAGTGAAGGGGCTAAACAAGAGACCCAGTACTTC
CASSEGAKQETQYF
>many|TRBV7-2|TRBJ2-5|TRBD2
TGTGCCAGCAGCTTAAGCGCGGGAGGGGGAGAGACCCAGTACTTC
CASSLSAGGGETQYF
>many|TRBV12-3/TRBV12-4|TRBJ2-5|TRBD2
TGTGCCAGCAGCTCGCGGGGGGGGGAGACCCAGTACTTC
CASSSRGGETQYF
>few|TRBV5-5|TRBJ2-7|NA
TGTGCCAGCAGCGGGCGGACTCACTCCTACGAGCAGTACTTC
CASSGRTHSYEQYF